These T cell receptor beta chains were read from a single sample in a study of T cell responses to AZD1222 COVID-19 vaccine. Some clones are missing from TCRdb's copy, which holds only in-frame ones; the method was immunoSEQ multiplex PCR. The sample contains 150,000 to 200,000 clones, approximately 90% of which appear only once. Sequenced here: peripheral blood, sampled 28 days after the second AZD1222 dose. The receptors stem from an adult who received the AZD1222 COVID-19 vaccine. Both conserved end residues are part of each CDR3. The D gene is left open where the match is weak. Rows may omit the clone size; those that give it use once, few, many or a size class.

clone_size	j_call	v_call	d_call	cdr3_nt	cdr3_aa
.	TRBJ2-7	TRBV7-8	.	TGTGCCAGCAGCCCAGGGCCCTACGAGCAGTACTTC	CASSPGPYEQYF
.	TRBJ1-5	TRBV2	.	TGTGCCAGCAGTGAAAGCACTAGCAATCAGCCCCAGCATTTT	CASSESTSNQPQHF
.	TRBJ2-4	TRBV20-1	.	TGCAGTGCTAGAGGAAAAGGTACTCAGTACTTC	CSARGKGTQYF
.	TRBJ1-3	TRBV9	.	TGTGCCAGCAGCGTAGCATGGGGCAGCTTCGGAAACACCATATATTTT	CASSVAWGSFGNTIYF
.	TRBJ1-6	TRBV7-9	.	TGTGCCAGCAGCTTAACATCCCCCTCACCCCTCCACTTT	CASSLTSPSPLHF
.	TRBJ1-1	TRBV6-5	.	TGTGCCAGCAGTTGGTGGGGGAAGAACACTGAAGCTTTCTTT	CASSWWGKNTEAFF
.	TRBJ2-1	TRBV3-1/TRBV3-2	TRBD2	TGTGCCAGCAGCCAAAGCGGGAGGCGGTACAATGAGCAGTTCTTC	CASSQSGRRYNEQFF
once	TRBJ2-2	TRBV19	.	TGTGCCAGTAGTATCGCGGCAGGGCCGACCGGGGAGCTGTTTTTT	CASSIAAGPTGELFF
.	TRBJ1-4	TRBV3-1/TRBV3-2	.	TGTGCCAGCAGCACACACACTTCCAGGGTTCCTAATGAAAAACTGTTTTTT	CASSTHTSRVPNEKLFF
.	TRBJ1-1	TRBV2	.	TGTGCCAGCAGTGCTCACGGGGGGTCCACTGAAGCTTTCTTT	CASSAHGGSTEAFF
.	TRBJ2-3	TRBV7-2	TRBD2	TGTGCCAGCAGCTTAGTAGGACTAGCAGATACGCAGTATTTT	CASSLVGLADTQYF
.	TRBJ1-2	TRBV30	.	TGTGCCTGGAGTGCCCGGCCAAGGGAGAGCTACACCTTC	CAWSARPRESYTF
.	TRBJ1-2	TRBV3-1/TRBV3-2	.	TGTGCCAGCAGCCAACTGGGGGATAACTATGGCTACACCTTC	CASSQLGDNYGYTF
few	TRBJ2-7	TRBV29-1	TRBD2	TGCAGCGTTGGACCGGGACTAGCTTCTGTCGAGCAGTACTTC	CSVGPGLASVEQYF
.	TRBJ1-2	TRBV19	.	TGTGCCAGTAGTAGGGCAGGACTTAACTATGGCTACACCTTC	CASSRAGLNYGYTF
few	TRBJ1-2	TRBV27	TRBD1	TGTGCCAGCAGTAACAGGGGTTACTATGGCTACACCTTC	CASSNRGYYGYTF
.	TRBJ1-1	TRBV24-1	.	TGTGCCACCAGTGAGCGGGGGAACACTGAAGCTTTCTTT	CATSERGNTEAFF
once	TRBJ1-1	TRBV28	.	TGTGCCAGCAGTTTATCGAGTCCAGGGTCCACTGAAGCTTTCTTT	CASSLSSPGSTEAFF
.	TRBJ1-2	TRBV19	.	TGTGCCAGTAGTCCGGCCTCGGGGGGAGGTGGCTACACCTTC	CASSPASGGGGYTF
.	TRBJ2-1	TRBV28	TRBD2	TGTGCCAGCAGTTACCGGACTAGCGGCTACAATGAGCAGTTCTTC	CASSYRTSGYNEQFF
.	TRBJ1-5	TRBV28	.	TGTGCCAGCAGTCCCCAGGGCCTTGGAGATCAGCCCCAGCATTTT	CASSPQGLGDQPQHF
.	TRBJ1-2	TRBV28	.	TGTGCCAGCAGCCCTAGGGCCCGGGAGCGCTACACCTTC	CASSPRARERYTF
.	TRBJ2-1	TRBV5-1	.	TGCGCCAGCAGAGGGGCCCAGGGCGTCAATTATTGGCAGTTCTTC	CASRGAQGVNYWQFF
.	TRBJ2-3	TRBV5-6	.	TGTGCCAGCAGCCCGGGTCGGGAGTGGAAGGCAGATACGCAGTATTTT	CASSPGREWKADTQYF
.	TRBJ2-5	TRBV6-1	TRBD1	TGTGCCAGCAGTGAAGCCTTTACCGGGACAGGGTACCAAGAGACCCAGTACTTC	CASSEAFTGTGYQETQYF